The T cell receptor beta chain described here comes from a study of T-cell reconstitution after alpha-beta-depleted transplantation in children. This clonotype was seen ten or more times. As yet, its antigen is unknown. A library of TCRbeta sequences, prepared with unique molecular identifiers, was generated. TCRdb fed the PCR reads into MiXCR, producing one record per CDR3 protein. The sample contains about 140,000 distinct CDR3 sequences, more than 8% of which appear only once. The J segment lost 8 bases and the V segment lost 7 bases, leaving 8 bases of the junction unmatched. This CDR3 contains 13 residues. Germline CDR1 ENHRY, CDR2 SYGVKD. General observations from the study: Where some patients showed high TCRbeta diversity at day 60, it came from recipient T cells and thymic progenitors that had survived. Reportedly, roughly two months post-transplant, alpha-beta T cells arose from several hundred expanded graft clones. Newly generated T cells supplied most T-cell counts and diversity one year post-transplant.

The sample consisted of PBMCs, mostly from graft donor cells, taken 180 days after TCRalphabeta/CD19-depleted stem cell transplant. This clonotype originated in a female patient aged 2-9 years who had a stem cell transplant for congenital amegakaryocytic thrombocytopenia, so the T cells may come from the graft donor. The V call is TRBV10-3, the J call TRBJ1-2; TRBD1 matches at 9 bases. The CDR3 nucleotides are TGTGCCATCACCACGGACAGGGGCTTCGGCTACACCTTC. Residues: CAITTDRGFGYTF.